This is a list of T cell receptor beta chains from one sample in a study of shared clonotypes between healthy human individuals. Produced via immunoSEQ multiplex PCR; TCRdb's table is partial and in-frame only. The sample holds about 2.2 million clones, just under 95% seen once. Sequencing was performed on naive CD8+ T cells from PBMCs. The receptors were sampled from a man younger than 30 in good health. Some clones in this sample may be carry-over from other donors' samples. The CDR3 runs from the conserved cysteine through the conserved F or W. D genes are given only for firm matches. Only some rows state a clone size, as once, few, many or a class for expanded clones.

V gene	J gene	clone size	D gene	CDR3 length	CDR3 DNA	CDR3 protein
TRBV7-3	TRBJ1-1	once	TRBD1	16	TGTGCCAGCAGCCTCACAGGGGGCCCCGTCGGAACTGAAGCTTTCTTT	CASSLTGGPVGTEAFF
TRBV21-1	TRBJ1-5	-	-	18	TGTGCCAGCAGCACTCTAGGACCCCGAAGCGGTAGCAATCAGCCCCAGCATTTT	CASSTLGPRSGSNQPQHF
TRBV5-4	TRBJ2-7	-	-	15	TGTGCCAGCAGTGGGGGCCAGGGGACCTCGGGAGAGCAGTACTTC	CASSGGQGTSGEQYF
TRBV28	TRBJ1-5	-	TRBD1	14	TGTGCCAGCAGTTTCCAGGGGGCGGATCAGCCCCAGCATTTT	CASSFQGADQPQHF
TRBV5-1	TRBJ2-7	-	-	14	TGCGCCAGCAGCTTGGAGGTCAGCTCCTACGAGCAGTACTTC	CASSLEVSSYEQYF
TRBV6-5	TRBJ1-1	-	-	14	TGTGCCAGCAGTTACAGGGGGTCGGACACTGAAGCTTTCTTT	CASSYRGSDTEAFF
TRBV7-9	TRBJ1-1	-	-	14	TGTGCCAGCAGGCCGGGGAGCCCGAACACTGAAGCTTTCTTT	CASRPGSPNTEAFF
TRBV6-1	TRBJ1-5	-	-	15	TGTGCCAGCACTGGAAGCGCGTGGGGGAATCAGCCCCAGCATTTT	CASTGSAWGNQPQHF
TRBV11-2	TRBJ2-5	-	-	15	TGTGCCAGCAGCTTACAGGCGACTCCCCAAGAGACCCAGTACTTC	CASSLQATPQETQYF
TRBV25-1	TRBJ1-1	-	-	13	TGTGCCAGCAGTGGGGCCAGGGGTACTGAAGCTTTCTTT	CASSGARGTEAFF
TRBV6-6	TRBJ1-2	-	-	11	TGTGCCAGCAGAACAGTTTATGGCTACACCTTC	CASRTVYGYTF
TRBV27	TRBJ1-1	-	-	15	TGTGCCAGCAGTTTATCGTCAGGGTGGGGAACTGAAGCTTTCTTT	CASSLSSGWGTEAFF